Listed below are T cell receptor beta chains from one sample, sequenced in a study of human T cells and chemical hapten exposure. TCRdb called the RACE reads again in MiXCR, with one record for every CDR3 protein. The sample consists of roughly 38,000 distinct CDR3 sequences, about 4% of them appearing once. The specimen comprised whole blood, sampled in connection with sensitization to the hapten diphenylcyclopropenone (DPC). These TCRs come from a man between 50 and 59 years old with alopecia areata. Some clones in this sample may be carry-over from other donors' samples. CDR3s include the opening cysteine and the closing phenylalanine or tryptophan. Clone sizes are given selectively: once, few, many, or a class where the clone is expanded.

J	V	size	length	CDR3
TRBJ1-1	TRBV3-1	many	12	CASSPSRAEAFF
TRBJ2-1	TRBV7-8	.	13	CASSLGSGELPVF
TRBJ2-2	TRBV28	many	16	CASSLNRPANTGELFF
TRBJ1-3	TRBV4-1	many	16	CASSQPTGAFGNTIYF
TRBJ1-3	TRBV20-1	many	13	CSATDRPGNTIYF
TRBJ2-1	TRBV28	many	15	CASSLGLAKSGEQFF
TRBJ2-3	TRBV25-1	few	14	CATEAGSLTDTQYF
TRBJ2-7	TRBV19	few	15	CASSNPTQGQDEQYF
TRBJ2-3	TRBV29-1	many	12	CSVEHPGGAQYF
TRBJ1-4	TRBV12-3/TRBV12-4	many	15	CASRRAGTGNEKLFF
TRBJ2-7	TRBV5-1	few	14	CASSPGLEGLEQYF
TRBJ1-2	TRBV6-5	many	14	CASRREPANYGYTF
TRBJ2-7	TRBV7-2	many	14	CASSPEGLSYEQYF
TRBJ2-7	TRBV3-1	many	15	CASSQERSGGNEQYF
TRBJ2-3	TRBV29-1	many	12	CSVEDLRDTQYF
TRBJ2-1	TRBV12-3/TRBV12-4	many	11	CASSFSLEQFF
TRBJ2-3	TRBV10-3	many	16	CAISTSGSGITDTQYF
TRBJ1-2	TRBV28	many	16	CASSLSGDMGLYGYTF
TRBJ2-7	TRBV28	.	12	CASSSGSYEQYF
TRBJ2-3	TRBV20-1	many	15	CSARKLAGSLGTQYF
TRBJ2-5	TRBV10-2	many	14	CASRGLQGGETQYF
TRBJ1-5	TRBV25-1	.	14	CASSEFGRIKPQHF
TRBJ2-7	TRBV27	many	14	CASSRYRALSEQYF
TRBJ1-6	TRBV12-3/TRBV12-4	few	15	CASSYWRGPGSPLHF
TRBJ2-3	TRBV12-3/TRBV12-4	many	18	CASSSIAATGYGTDTQYF
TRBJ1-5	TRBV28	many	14	CASSTGRRNQPQHF